This TCR beta chain is drawn from a study of blood T cell repertoires in COVID-19. The wider study: COVID-19 samples collected from the United States, Italy and Spain covered acute and convalescent phases. PBMCs, B-cell-depleted T cells, or T cells provided the cDNA or gDNA that made up the material.

CDR3 length: 16 amino acids. Germline V gene data show CDR1 as SGHNT and CDR2 as YYREEE (reference sequence). V was clipped by 1 base and J by 0 bases, with 11 bases between them. Across about two dozen US areas, participants ranged in age from roughly 18 to 95 years. In the original analysis: Reference gene primer amplification gave nucleated cell count estimates. Sequencing was performed with immunoSEQ multiplex PCR; in TCRdb, only in-frame clones are kept and a portion is missing. The V and J calls and clone size were taken over from that table, and D and trimming were inferred from the DNA. The sample contains about 370,000 clones, roughly 90% of which appear only once. This clone was observed once.

This receptor was taken from a woman aged 25-40 years who had recovered from COVID-19. The rearrangement links TRBV5-4 to TRBJ2-1; no definite D call. Material for sequencing was PBMCs or T cells enriched from blood (not recorded which). This chain's CDR3 is CASSLTVQSSYNEQFF. The CDR3 bases are TGTGCCAGCAGCTTGACAGTCCAAAGCTCCTACAATGAGCAGTTCTTC.